This T cell receptor (beta chain) derives from a study of beta chain features in type 1 diabetes. The investigators reverse transcribed all of the isolated RNA, so they sequenced expressed TCRB transcripts. The method was immunoSEQ multiplex PCR; TCRdb's version includes in-frame clones alone and lacks a portion of them. The data show over 350,000 clones, over 13% seen once. Germline CDR1 reads SGHRS; CDR2 reads YFSETQ. V lost 4 bases to trimming and J lost 5 bases; unmatched junction nucleotides: 4. This CDR3 has 13 amino acids. The V and J genes are TRBV5-1 and TRBJ2-5; 8 positions agree with TRBD1. Sequenced sample: naive CD4+ T cells from blood. This clonotype was obtained from a woman between 18 and 29 years old in good health. CDR3 sequence reads: CASSARGRETQYF. The DNA of the CDR3 is TGCGCCAGCAGCGCCAGGGGGCGGGAGACCCAGTACTTC.